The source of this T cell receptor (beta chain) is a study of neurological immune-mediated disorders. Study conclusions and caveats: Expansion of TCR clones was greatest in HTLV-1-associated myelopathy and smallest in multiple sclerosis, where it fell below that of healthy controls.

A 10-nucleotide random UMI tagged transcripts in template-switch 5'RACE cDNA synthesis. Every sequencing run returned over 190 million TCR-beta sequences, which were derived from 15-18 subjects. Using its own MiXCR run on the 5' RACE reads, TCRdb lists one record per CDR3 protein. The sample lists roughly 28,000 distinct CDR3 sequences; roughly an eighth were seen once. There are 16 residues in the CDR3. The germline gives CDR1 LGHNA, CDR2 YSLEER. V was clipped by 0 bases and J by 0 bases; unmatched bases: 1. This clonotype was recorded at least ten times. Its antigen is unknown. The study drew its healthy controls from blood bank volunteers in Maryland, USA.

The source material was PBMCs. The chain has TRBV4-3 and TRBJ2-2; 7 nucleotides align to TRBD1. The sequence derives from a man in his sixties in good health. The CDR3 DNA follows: TGCGCCAGCAGCCAAGAAAGGGGGCCGAACACCGGGGAGCTGTTTTTT. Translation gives CASSQERGPNTGELFF.